Listed here is a single T cell receptor beta chain. CDR3 length: 15 residues. Germline V gives CDR1 SSHAT, CDR2 FNYEAQ (reference sequence). V lost 5 bases, J lost 8 bases, and 3 bases stayed unmatched. This PCR relied on a set of 60 Vbeta primers and 13 Jbeta primers. TCRdb keeps only in-frame clones here, not all; method: immunoSEQ multiplex PCR. The sample includes about 160,000 clones, approximately 76% seen only once; the top ten take around 1.5%. The data belong to a study of cytomegalovirus exposure and HLA in healthy donors. The sequenced material came from PBMCs. The gene calls are TRBV7-7 and TRBJ2-1; 16 bases match TRBD2. The TCR sequence derives from a man in his sixties in good health and CMV-seronegative. The CDR3 region has the DNA TGTGCCAGCAGCCCGGGACTAGCGGGAGGGCATGAGCAGTTCTTC. Amino acid sequence: CASSPGLAGGHEQFF.